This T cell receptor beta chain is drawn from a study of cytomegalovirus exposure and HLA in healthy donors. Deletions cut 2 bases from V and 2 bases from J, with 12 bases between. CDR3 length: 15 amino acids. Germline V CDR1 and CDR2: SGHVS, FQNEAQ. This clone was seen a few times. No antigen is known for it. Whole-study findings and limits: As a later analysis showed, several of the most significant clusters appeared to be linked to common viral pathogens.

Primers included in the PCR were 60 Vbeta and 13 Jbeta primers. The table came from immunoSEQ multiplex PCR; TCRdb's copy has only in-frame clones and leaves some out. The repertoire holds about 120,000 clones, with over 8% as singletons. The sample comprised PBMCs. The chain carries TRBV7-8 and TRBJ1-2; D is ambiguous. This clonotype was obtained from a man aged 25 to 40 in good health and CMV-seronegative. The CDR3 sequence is CASSLQSEGNYGYTF. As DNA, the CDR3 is TGTGCCAGCAGCTTACAGTCAGAGGGAAACTATGGCTACACCTTC.